This TCR beta chain was identified in a study of blood T cell repertoires in COVID-19. Study context: The United States, Italy and Spain provided the acute and convalescent COVID-19 samples. In each case, the material was cDNA or gDNA derived from T cells, B-cell-depleted T cells, or PBMCs.

Germline V gene sequence: CDR1 SEHNR, CDR2 FQNEAQ (reference sequence). The CDR3 runs 16 residues. J gave up 3 bases and V 5 bases, and 4 bases lay outside the gene matches. Study processing details: Estimates of nucleated cell counts were drawn from the amplification of reference gene primers. Only in-frame clones appear in the TCRdb table, and some are missing; sequencing was by immunoSEQ multiplex PCR. The D gene and trimming were derived from the DNA, and the V and J assignments and clone size from that table. The sample has around 140,000 clones, 84% seen once. The receptor's source is a man in his forties or fifties in a cohort exposed to, infected with or recovered from COVID-19 (not recorded which). The sample consisted of PBMCs or T cells enriched from blood (not recorded which). This rearrangement joins TRBV7-9 to TRBJ2-5; TRBD2 agrees at 15 bases. CDR3 protein: CASSPGLAGGEETQYF. The CDR3 nucleotides are TGTGCCAGCAGCCCCGGACTAGCGGGAGGGGAAGAGACCCAGTACTTC.